These 9 T cell receptor beta chains originate from one sample sequenced in a study of CD8+ T cells in alopecia areata. Sample treatment: oral pan-JAK inhibitor, 5-10 mg twice daily. Investigators isolated RNA and reverse transcribed it into cDNA to act as the sequencing template. Clones were read by immunoSEQ multiplex PCR, and TCRdb kept only the in-frame ones, dropping some. The table lists around 100,000 clones, 40% to 50% of them singletons. The sample here was CD8+ T cells sorted from blood, taken at week 24, from a patient treated with tofacitinib. The receptors originated from a human donor with alopecia areata.

V gene TRBV13 combines with J gene TRBJ2-5; D might be TRBD2 (6 bases). Germline-derived CDR1 and CDR2 are PRHDT and FYEKMQ (reference sequence). This CDR3 comprises 15 residues. Between the trimmed V and J ends, which lost 0 bases and 0 bases, there was a span of 8 bases. CDR3 sequence (DNA): TGTGCCAGCAGCTTAGGCGGAGGGCACCAAGAGACCCAGTACTTC. Its translation is CASSLGGGHQETQYF. Using reference TRBV13 and TRBJ2-5 for the parts outside the CDR3, the full variable domain is AAGVIQSPRHLIKEKRETATLKCYPIPRHDTVYWYQQGPGQDPQFLISFYEKMQSDKGSIPDRFSAQQFSDYHSELNMSSLELGDSALYFCASSLGGGHQETQYFGPGTRLLVL.

This chain joins TRBV7-9 and TRBJ2-1; D ambiguous. In germline, CDR1 is SEHNR, CDR2 FQNEAQ (reference sequence). V was clipped by 6 bases and J by 7 bases, with 10 bases between them. The CDR3 consists of 12 residues. For the CDR3, the DNA is TGTGCCAGCAGGGCCCACAAGAATGAGCAGTTCTTC. It yields the protein CASRAHKNEQFF.

V is TRBV4-1 and J is TRBJ1-5, with a tentative D call TRBD1 (5 bases). V gave up 1 base and J gave up 7 bases, with 5 bases separating them. Germline values: CDR1 MGHRA, CDR2 YSYEKL. This CDR3 comprises 12 residues. CDR3 loop: CASSQGDQPQHF. CDR3 nucleotides: TGCGCCAGCAGCCAAGGGGACCAGCCCCAGCATTTT.

The chain couples TRBV19 to TRBJ2-7, with D uncertain. The CDR3 contains 14 residues. Germline V gene data show CDR1 as LNHDA and CDR2 as SQIVND (reference sequence). The V gene lost 0 bases and the J gene lost 2 bases, with 8 bases spanning the gap. The CDR3 nucleotides are TGTGCCAGTAGTATAGATCAACGGGCCTACGAGCAGTACTTC. It yields the protein CASSIDQRAYEQYF.

This chain uses TRBV5-1 with TRBJ2-1; D is ambiguous. Germline V gene data show CDR1 as SGHRS and CDR2 as YFSETQ. This CDR3 comprises 14 residues. The germline V and J ends were trimmed by 2 bases and 2 bases, with 8 bases remaining between them. CDR3 DNA: TGCGCCAGCAGCTTTAGTGGGGCCTACAATGAGCAGTTCTTC. Its protein product is CASSFSGAYNEQFF.

The rearrangement links TRBV27 to TRBJ2-7; D remains unclear. V lost 4 bases, J lost 4 bases, and 14 bases lay in between. The CDR3 has 14 amino acids. Germline CDR1 and CDR2: MNHEY and SMNVEV (reference sequence). CDR3: CASSWAASRYEQYF. The CDR3 DNA follows: TGTGCCAGCAGTTGGGCGGCTAGTAGGTACGAGCAGTACTTC.

The DNA for the CDR3 is TGTGCCAGCAGTGAAGAACCGTTTAGCAATCAGCCCCAGCATTTT. Its protein product is CASSEEPFSNQPQHF. The chain employs TRBV2 and TRBJ1-5; D is unclear. Germline V gene data show CDR1 as SNHLY and CDR2 as FYNNEI. There are 15 residues in the CDR3. Between the trimmed V and J ends, which lost 1 base and 0 bases, there was a span of 7 bases.

This clone showed up just a few times. The CDR3 sequence: CASGLPRDRQYF. CDR3 nucleotides: TGTGCTAGTGGTCTACCCCGGGACAGGCAGTACTTC. The rearrangement joins TRBV12-5 to TRBJ2-5, with 8 bases fitting TRBD1. Losses at the gene ends were 5 bases for V and 11 bases for J; bases not matched to a gene: 7. The CDR3 loop spans 12 amino acids. The germline CDR1 and CDR2 sequences are LGHNT and FRNRAP.

This clone occurred a few times. The CDR3 loop is CASRAQVGEQYF. The DNA of the CDR3 is TGTGCCAGCAGGGCCCAGGTGGGCGAGCAGTACTTC. V and J are TRBV7-9 and TRBJ2-7, with D unclear. In germline, CDR1 is SEHNR, CDR2 FQNEAQ (reference sequence). Trimming took off 6 bases at V and 6 bases at J, with 12 bases between the two ends. CDR3 length: 12 amino acids. The whole variable domain, remainder taken from reference TRBV7-9 and TRBJ2-7, is DTGVSQNPRHKITKRGQNVTFRCDPISEHNRLYWYRQTLGQGPEFLTYFQNEAQLEKSRLLSDRFSAERPKGSFSTLEIQRTEQGDSAMYLCASRAQVGEQYFGPGTRLTVT.